These 13 T cell receptor beta chains came from one sample sequenced in a study of T cells in Graves' hyperthyroidism and ophthalmopathy. There were TCR beta CDR3 regions amplified from RNA transcripts. In the first-round RT-PCR of the TCR CDR3, the HTBI primer set was used. One entry per CDR3 protein, called by TCRdb with MiXCR from the multiplex PCR reads. This table holds 250,000 to 350,000 distinct CDR3 sequences, 16% found once. The sample taken for sequencing was blood. The receptors were gathered from a man aged 25 to 40 with Graves' hyperthyroidism.

V is TRBV5-1 and J is TRBJ2-2, with D unresolved. V dropped 4 bases and J dropped 6 bases, with 10 bases sitting between them. The CDR3 covers 13 residues. The germline gives CDR1 SGHRS, CDR2 YFSETQ. CDR3: CASSIWTPGELFF. In DNA form, the CDR3 reads TGCGCCAGCAGCATTTGGACGCCCGGGGAGCTGTTTTTT.

Details on this clonotype: The junction departs from the called germline gene at one end, perhaps through a read error. The genes are TRBV2 and TRBJ1-5; D unclear. CDR1 and CDR2 (germline): SNHLY, FYNNEI. The CDR3 consists of 14 residues. The chain's CDR3 is CASSQERARQPQHF. The CDR3 DNA sequence: TGCGCCAGCAGCCAAGAAAGGGCTCGGCAGCCCCAGCATTTT.

This clonotype has a handful of counts. This chain uses TRBV13 with TRBJ2-7; D possibly corresponds to TRBD1 (6 bases). V was cut by 3 bases and J by 6 bases, with 15 bases left in between. Germline V CDR1 and CDR2: PRHDT, FYEKMQ (reference sequence). This CDR3 is built from 14 residues. The CDR3 sequence: CASSFPGVGVEQYF. The CDR3 DNA reads as TGTGCCAGCAGCTTCCCAGGGGTCGGAGTCGAGCAGTACTTC. The entire variable domain, with the rest obtained from reference TRBV13 and TRBJ2-7, is as follows: AAGVIQSPRHLIKEKRETATLKCYPIPRHDTVYWYQQGPGQDPQFLISFYEKMQSDKGSIPDRFSAQQFSDYHSELNMSSLELGDSALYFCASSFPGVGVEQYFGPGTRLTVT.

This clonotype was counted between two and nine times. The CDR3 DNA reads TGCAGTGCTAGACAGGGGGATACGCAGTATTTT. Amino acids: CSARQGDTQYF. This chain connects TRBV20-1 to TRBJ2-3; TRBD1 might be the D (6 bases). Trimming removed 2 bases from V and 6 bases from J, with 6 bases in between. Germline-derived CDR1 and CDR2 are DFQATT and SNEGSKA (reference sequence). The CDR3 extends over 11 amino acids.

Many counts were recorded for this clonotype. The J gene is TRBJ2-1, the V gene TRBV5-1, with a possible D match to TRBD1 (6 bases). The germline V gene has CDR1 SGHRS and CDR2 YFSETQ. V lost 0 bases and J lost 4, with 11 bases in between. The CDR3 runs 15 residues. For the CDR3, the DNA is TGCGCCAGCAGCTTGGCAGGGGATCAGTACAATGAGCAGTTCTTC. Translated: CASSLAGDQYNEQFF.

This clonotype was recorded many times. J is TRBJ2-3 and V is TRBV6-1; tentative D call: TRBD1 (6 bases). The CDR3 length is 16 residues. Trimming stripped 6 bases from V and 1 base from J, with 17 bases between. In germline, CDR1 is MNHNS, CDR2 SASEGT. In DNA form, the CDR3 reads TGTGCCAGCAGCGACTCAGGGGTCATCGGCACAGATACGCAGTATTTT. This gives the protein CASSDSGVIGTDTQYF.

This clonotype was counted many times. The rearrangement joins TRBV11-2 to TRBJ2-3, with unresolved D. The CDR3 sequence is 16 residues long. Germline CDR1 SGHAT, CDR2 FQNNGV. V was pared by 1 base and J by 0 bases, with 11 bases between. As DNA, the CDR3 is TGTGCCAGCAGCTTAGTAGGGAAGACTAGCACAGATACGCAGTATTTT. This translates into CASSLVGKTSTDTQYF.

The chain has TRBV6-1 and TRBJ2-7; D is ambiguous. The CDR3 contains 15 residues. V lost 3 bases and J lost 0, with 12 bases in between. Germline CDR1 reads MNHNS; CDR2 reads SASEGT. DNA of the CDR3: TGTGCCAGCAGTGAGGTAGAATACAGCTCCTACGAGCAGTACTTC. As protein: CASSEVEYSSYEQYF.

This chain links TRBV5-1 with TRBJ2-2; D gene unclear. CDR1 is SGHRS, CDR2 YFSETQ, per germline. The CDR3 is 16 residues long. V dropped 4 bases and J dropped 6 bases, with 19 bases sitting between them. In nucleotides, the CDR3 is TGCGCCAGCAGCGACCTGACCGAGGTTGCGTCCGGGGAGCTGTTTTTT. Translation: CASSDLTEVASGELFF.

This sequence joins TRBV5-5 and TRBJ1-4, with D maybe TRBD1 (5 bases). The CDR3 consists of 16 residues. With 4 bases removed from V and 8 bases from J, the gap between germline ends came to 21 bases. The germline gives CDR1 SGHKS, CDR2 YYEKEE (reference sequence). The CDR3 DNA reads TGTGCCAGCAGCCTCGGGACGACCACTAATGGGGAAAAACTGTTTTTT. Its protein is CASSLGTTTNGEKLFF.

This clonotype was recorded many times. The DNA for the CDR3 is TGCGCCAGCAGCTTGTTCGGAGCGGAGGATGAAAAACTGTTTTTT. This codes for CASSLFGAEDEKLFF. V and J are TRBV5-1 and TRBJ1-4; D is unclear. This CDR3 is 15 amino acids long. Germline V gene data show CDR1 as SGHRS and CDR2 as YFSETQ. The V end was cut by 1 base, the J end by 6 bases, with 13 bases between.

This clonotype appeared a few times. This chain connects TRBV24-1 to TRBJ2-1; 11 bases agree with TRBD1. This CDR3 has 13 residues. J gave up 7 bases and V 7 bases, and 2 bases lay outside the gene matches. CDR1 is KGHDR, CDR2 SFDVKD, per germline. The CDR3 DNA follows: TGTGCCACCAGGGGGACAGGGGGAAATGAGCAGTTCTTC. This codes for CATRGTGGNEQFF.

A few counts support this clonotype. The chain recombines TRBV20-1 with TRBJ1-5, with TRBD1 as a possible D gene (5 bases). CDR1 is DFQATT, CDR2 SNEGSKA, per germline (reference sequence). The CDR3 loop spans 12 amino acids. Trimming removed 3 bases from V and 5 bases from J, with 8 bases in between. The CDR3 sequence: CSASWGDQPQHF. CDR3 nucleotide sequence: TGCAGTGCTAGTTGGGGGGATCAGCCCCAGCATTTT.